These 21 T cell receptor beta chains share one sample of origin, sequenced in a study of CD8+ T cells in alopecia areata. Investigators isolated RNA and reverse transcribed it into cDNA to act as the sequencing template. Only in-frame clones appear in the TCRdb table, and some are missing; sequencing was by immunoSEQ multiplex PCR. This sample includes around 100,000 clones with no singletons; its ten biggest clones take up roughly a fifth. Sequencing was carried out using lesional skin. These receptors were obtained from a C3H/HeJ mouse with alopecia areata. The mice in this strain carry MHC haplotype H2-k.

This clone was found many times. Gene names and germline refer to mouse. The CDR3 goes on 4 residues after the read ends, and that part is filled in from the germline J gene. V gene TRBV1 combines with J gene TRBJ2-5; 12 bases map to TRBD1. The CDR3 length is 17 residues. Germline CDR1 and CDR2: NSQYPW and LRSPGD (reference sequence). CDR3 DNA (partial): TGCACCTGCAGTGCAGATGGGGGGACAGGGGGCAGGGAC. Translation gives CTCSADGGTGGRD. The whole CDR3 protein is CTCSADGGTGGRDTQYF.

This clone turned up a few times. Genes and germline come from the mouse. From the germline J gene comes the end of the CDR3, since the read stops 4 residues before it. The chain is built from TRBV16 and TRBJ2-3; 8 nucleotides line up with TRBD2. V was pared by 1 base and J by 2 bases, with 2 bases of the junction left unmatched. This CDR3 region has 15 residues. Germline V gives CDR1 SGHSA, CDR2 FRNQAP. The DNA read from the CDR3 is TGTGCAAGCAGCTTAGTGGGGGGGTTTGCAGAA. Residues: CASSLVGGFAE. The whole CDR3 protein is CASSLVGGFAETLYF.

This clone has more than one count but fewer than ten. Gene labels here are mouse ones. CDR3 DNA, as far as it was read: TGTGCCAGCAGTCTCGGGACTGACTATGCT. This translates into CASSLGTDYA. The CDR3 as a whole reads CASSLGTDYAEQFF. This sequence joins TRBV13-3 and TRBJ2-1; the match to TRBD2 covers 7 bases. The read terminates 4 residues ahead of where the CDR3 ends, so the germline J gene completes it. The CDR3 consists of 14 residues. Germline CDR1 NNHDY, CDR2 SYVADS. Trimming removed 4 bases from V and 2 bases from J; junction bases left unmatched: 3.

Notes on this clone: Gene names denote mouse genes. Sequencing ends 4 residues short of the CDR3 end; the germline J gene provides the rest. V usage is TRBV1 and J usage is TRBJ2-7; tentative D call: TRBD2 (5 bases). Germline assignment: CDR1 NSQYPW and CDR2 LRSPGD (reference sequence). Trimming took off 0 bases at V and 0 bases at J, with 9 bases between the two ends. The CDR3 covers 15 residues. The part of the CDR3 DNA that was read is TGCACCTGCAGTGCAGATGGCCTGGGCTCCTAT. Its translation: CTCSADGLGSY. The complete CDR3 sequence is CTCSADGLGSYEQYF.

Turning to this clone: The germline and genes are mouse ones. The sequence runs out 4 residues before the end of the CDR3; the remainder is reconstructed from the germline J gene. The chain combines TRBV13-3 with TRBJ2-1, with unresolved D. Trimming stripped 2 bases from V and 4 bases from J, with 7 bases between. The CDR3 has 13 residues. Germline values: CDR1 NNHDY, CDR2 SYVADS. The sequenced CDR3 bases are TGTGCCAGCAGTGAACTTGTATATGCT. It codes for CASSELVYA. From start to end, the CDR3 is CASSELVYAEQFF.

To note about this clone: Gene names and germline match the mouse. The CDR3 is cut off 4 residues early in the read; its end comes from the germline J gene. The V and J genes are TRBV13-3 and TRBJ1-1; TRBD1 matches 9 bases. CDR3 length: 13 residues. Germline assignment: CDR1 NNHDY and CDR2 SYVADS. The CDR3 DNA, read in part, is TGTGCCAGCAGGGGGGACAGGGTGGGA. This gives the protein CASRGDRVG. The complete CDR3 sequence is CASRGDRVGEVFF.

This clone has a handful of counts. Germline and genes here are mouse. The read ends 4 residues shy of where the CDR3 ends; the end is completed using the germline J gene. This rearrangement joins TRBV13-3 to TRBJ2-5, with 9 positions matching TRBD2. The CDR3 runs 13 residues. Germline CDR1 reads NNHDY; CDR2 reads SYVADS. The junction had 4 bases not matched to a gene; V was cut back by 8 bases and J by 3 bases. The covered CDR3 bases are TGTGCCAGAGACTGGGGGCCTCAAGAC. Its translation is CARDWGPQD. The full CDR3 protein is CARDWGPQDTQYF.

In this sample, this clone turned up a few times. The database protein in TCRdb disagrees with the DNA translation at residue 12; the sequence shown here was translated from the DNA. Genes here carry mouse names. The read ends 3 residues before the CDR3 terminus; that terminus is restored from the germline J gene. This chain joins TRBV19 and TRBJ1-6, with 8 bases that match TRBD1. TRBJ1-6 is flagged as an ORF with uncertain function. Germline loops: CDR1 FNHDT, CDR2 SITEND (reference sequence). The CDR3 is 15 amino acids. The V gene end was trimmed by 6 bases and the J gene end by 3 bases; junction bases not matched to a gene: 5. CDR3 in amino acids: CASTETGDYNSPLYF. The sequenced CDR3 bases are TGTGCCAGCACCGAGACAGGGGACTATAATTCGCCC.

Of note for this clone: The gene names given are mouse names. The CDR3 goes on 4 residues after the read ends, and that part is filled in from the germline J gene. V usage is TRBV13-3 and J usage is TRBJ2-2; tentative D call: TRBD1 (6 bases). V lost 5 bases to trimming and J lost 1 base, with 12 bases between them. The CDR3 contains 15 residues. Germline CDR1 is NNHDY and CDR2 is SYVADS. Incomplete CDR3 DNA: TGTGCCAGCAGAGGCCGGGACAAAAACACCGGG. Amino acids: CASRGRDKNTG. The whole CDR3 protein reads CASRGRDKNTGQLYF.

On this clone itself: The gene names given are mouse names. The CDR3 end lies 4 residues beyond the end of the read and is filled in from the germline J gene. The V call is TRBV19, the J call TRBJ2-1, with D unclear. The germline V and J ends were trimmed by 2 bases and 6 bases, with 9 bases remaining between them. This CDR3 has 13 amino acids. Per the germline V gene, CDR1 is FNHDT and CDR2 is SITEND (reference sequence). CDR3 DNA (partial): TGTGCCAGCAGTATGTTGGAGGGTGCT. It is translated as CASSMLEGA. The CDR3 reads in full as CASSMLEGAEQFF.

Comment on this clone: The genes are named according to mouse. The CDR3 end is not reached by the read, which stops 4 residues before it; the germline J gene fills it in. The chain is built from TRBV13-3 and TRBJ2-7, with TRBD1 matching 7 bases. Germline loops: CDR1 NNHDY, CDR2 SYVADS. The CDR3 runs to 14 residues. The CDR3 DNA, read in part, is TGTGCCAGCAGGAGGGGGACAGCCCTTTAT. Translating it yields CASRRGTALY. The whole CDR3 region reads CASRRGTALYEQYF.

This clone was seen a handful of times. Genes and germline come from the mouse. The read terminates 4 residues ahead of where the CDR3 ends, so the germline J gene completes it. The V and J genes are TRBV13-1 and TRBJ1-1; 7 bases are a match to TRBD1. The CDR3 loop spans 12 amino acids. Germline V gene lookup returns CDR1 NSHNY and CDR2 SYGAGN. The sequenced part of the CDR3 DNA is TGTGCCAGCAGTGGGGGACAGCAA. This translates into CASSGGQQ. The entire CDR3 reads CASSGGQQEVFF.

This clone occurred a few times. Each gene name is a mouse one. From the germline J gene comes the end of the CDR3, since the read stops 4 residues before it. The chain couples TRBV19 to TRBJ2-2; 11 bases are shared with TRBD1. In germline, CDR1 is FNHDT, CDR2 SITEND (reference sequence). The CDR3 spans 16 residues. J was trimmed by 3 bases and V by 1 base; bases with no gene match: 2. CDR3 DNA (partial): TGTGCCAGCAGTATACTGGGACAGGGGGACACCGGG. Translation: CASSILGQGDTG. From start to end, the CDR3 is CASSILGQGDTGQLYF.

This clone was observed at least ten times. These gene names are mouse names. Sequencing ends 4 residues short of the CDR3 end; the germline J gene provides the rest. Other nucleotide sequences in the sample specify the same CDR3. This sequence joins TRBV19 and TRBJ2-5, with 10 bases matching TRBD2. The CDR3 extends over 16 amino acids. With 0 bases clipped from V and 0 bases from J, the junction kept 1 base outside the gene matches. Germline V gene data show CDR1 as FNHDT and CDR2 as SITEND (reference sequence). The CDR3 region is CASSIGTGGNQDTQYF. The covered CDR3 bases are TGTGCCAGCAGTATAGGGACTGGGGGTAACCAAGAC. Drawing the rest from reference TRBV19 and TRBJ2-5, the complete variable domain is GGIITQTPKFLIGQEGQKLTLKCQQNFNHDTMYWYRQDSGKGLRLIYYSITENDLQKGDLSEGYDASREKKSSFSLTVTSAQKNEMAVFLCASSIGTGGNQDTQYFGPGTRLLVL.

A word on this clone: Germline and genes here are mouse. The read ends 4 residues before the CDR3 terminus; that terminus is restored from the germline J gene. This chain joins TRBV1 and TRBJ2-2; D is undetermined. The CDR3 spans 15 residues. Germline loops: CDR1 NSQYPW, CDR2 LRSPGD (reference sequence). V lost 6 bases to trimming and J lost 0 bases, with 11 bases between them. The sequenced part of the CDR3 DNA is TGCACCTGCAGGCCAGGCTTCGCAAACACCGGG. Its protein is CTCRPGFANTG. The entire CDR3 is CTCRPGFANTGQLYF.

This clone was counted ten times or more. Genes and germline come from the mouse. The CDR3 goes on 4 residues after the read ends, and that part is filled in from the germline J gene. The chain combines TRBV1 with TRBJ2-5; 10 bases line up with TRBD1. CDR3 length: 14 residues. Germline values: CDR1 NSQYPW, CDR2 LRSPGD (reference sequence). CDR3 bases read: TGCACCTGCAGTTACCGGGACAGGGGAGAC. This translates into CTCSYRDRGD. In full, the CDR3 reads CTCSYRDRGDTQYF.

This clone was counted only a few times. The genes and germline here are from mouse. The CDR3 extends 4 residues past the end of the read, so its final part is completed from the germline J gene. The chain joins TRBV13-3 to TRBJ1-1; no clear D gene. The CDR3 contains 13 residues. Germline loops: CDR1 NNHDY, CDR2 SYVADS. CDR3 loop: CASSDASQTEVFF. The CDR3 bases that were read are TGTGCCAGCAGTGATGCATCCCAAACA.

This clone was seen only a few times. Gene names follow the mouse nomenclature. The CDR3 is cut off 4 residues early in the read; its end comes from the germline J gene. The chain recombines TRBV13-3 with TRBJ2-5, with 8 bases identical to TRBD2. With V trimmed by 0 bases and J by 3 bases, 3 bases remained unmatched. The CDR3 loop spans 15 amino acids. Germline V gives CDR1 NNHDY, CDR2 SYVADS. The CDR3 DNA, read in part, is TGTGCCAGCAGTGATGCAGGGGACTGGCAAGAC. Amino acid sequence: CASSDAGDWQD. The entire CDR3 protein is CASSDAGDWQDTQYF.

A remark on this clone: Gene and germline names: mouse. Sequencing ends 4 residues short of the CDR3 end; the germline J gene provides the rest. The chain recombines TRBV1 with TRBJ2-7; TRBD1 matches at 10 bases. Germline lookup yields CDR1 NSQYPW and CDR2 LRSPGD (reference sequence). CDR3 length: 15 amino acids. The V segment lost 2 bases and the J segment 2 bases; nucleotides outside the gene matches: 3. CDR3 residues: CTCSASGTGAYEQYF. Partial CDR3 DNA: TGCACCTGCAGTGCATCCGGGACAGGGGCCTAT.

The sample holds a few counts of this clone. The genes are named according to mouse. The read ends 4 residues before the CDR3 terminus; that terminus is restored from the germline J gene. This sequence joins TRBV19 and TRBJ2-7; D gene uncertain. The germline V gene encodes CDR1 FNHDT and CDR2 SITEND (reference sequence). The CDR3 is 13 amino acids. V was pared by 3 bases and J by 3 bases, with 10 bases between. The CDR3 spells CASSTQHNYEQYF. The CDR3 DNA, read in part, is TGTGCCAGCAGTACACAACACAACTAT.

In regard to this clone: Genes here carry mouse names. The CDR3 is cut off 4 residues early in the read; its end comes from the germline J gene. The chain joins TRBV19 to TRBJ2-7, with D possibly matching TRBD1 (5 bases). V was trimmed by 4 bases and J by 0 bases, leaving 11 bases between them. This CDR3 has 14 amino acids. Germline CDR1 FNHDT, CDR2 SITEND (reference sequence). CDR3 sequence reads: CASSGVDNSYEQYF. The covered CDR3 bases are TGTGCCAGCAGTGGGGTGGACAACTCCTAT.